A selection of T cell receptor beta chains follows, all from one sample in a study of patients and donors after allogeneic stem cell transplantation. TCRdb used MiXCR to reprocess the RT-PCR reads, holding one entry per CDR3 protein. The table lists roughly 960,000 distinct CDR3 sequences, under 20% of them singletons. Sequenced material: blood, either unsorted or a sorted T cell fraction (not recorded which). The source is a human donor who was either an allogeneic HSCT recipient or a stem cell or donor lymphocyte infusion donor (not recorded which). It is not recorded whose cells these are; they may come from a transplant donor. Both conserved end residues are part of each CDR3. Each record gives: CDR3 length, D gene, V gene, J gene, clone size, CDR3 DNA, CDR3 protein. D genes are given only for firm matches. Clone sizes are given selectively: once, few, many, or a class where the clone is expanded.

18	.	TRBV12-2	TRBJ2-7	.	TGTGCAAGTCGCCCCAGGACAGGGGGCGCGAAACATAACAACGAGCAGTACTTC	CASRPRTGGAKHNNEQYF
17	TRBD2	TRBV5-1	TRBJ2-7	.	TGCGCCAGCAGCTTCAAGACTAGCGGGTGTGGTGGGGGCGAGCAGTACTTC	CASSFKTSGCGGGEQYF
16	TRBD2	TRBV7-8	TRBJ2-5	.	TGTGCCAGCAGCTTACACGGGAGGGCCCGCCAAGAGACCCAGTACTTC	CASSLHGRARQETQYF
15	TRBD1	TRBV27	TRBJ1-5	many	TGTGCCAGCAGTCCGCGAACAGGGGGCAATCAGCCCCAGCATTTT	CASSPRTGGNQPQHF
15	TRBD2	TRBV5-6	TRBJ2-7	few	TGTGCCAGCAGCTTGTCCTCGCGGGGGGTTCGCGAGCAGTACTTC	CASSLSSRGVREQYF
15	TRBD2	TRBV6-1	TRBJ2-1	.	TGTGCCAGCAGTCGACTAGCGGGGGGGATCCATGAGCAGTTCTTC	CASSRLAGGIHEQFF
13	.	TRBV2	TRBJ1-1	once	TGTGCCAGCAGTGACAACGTTTGGACTGAAGCTTTCTTT	CASSDNVWTEAFF
14	.	TRBV5-1	TRBJ1-4	few	TGCGCCAGCAGCTTGATGGGGATTAATGAAAAACTGTTTTTT	CASSLMGINEKLFF
16	.	TRBV9	TRBJ1-2	.	TGTGCCAGCAGCCCGACCCCCCTTGGCGGGAACTATGGCTACACCTTC	CASSPTPLGGNYGYTF
16	TRBD1	TRBV20-1	TRBJ2-1	few	TGCAGTGCTAGAGATCCCGGGACAGGGGTATTCAATGAGCAGTTCTTC	CSARDPGTGVFNEQFF
16	.	TRBV7-9	TRBJ1-3	.	TGTGCCAGCAGCCCTCGCGGAGGGAAGGCTGGAAACACCATATATTTT	CASSPRGGKAGNTIYF
14	.	TRBV5-1	TRBJ2-3	few	TGCGCCAGCAGCTTGGCTCAGTACACAGATACGCAGTATTTT	CASSLAQYTDTQYF
14	.	TRBV3-1	TRBJ1-3	few	TGTGCCAGCAGCCAAACGTCCAGGTCAGACACCATATATTTT	CASSQTSRSDTIYF
12	.	TRBV12-3/TRBV12-4	TRBJ2-7	.	TGTGCCAGCAGTCGTGCTCAGGCCGAGCAGTACTTC	CASSRAQAEQYF
16	TRBD2	TRBV29-1	TRBJ2-3	.	TGCAGCGGCCACCCAACTAGCGGGAGATTTAAAGATACGCAGTATTTT	CSGHPTSGRFKDTQYF
14	.	TRBV3-1	TRBJ2-1	few	TGTGCCAGCAGCCAAGGAAATAGCGCGGCTGAGCAGTTCTTC	CASSQGNSAAEQFF
15	.	TRBV10-3	TRBJ2-2	many	TGTGCCATCAGTGAGGGGCTGACGAACACCGGGGAGCTGTTTTTT	CAISEGLTNTGELFF
17	TRBD2	TRBV24-1	TRBJ2-1	few	TGTGCCACCAGTGATCAAATGGGCGGGAGCTCCTACAATGAGCAGTTCTTC	CATSDQMGGSSYNEQFF
18	.	TRBV5-6	TRBJ2-6	.	TGTGCCAGCAGCTTCGGCCAGAGCGGTTCATCTGGGGCCAACGTCCTGACTTTC	CASSFGQSGSSGANVLTF
18	TRBD1	TRBV11-2	TRBJ1-2	.	TGTGCCAGCAGCTCCACTCTATGGGACAGGGGAGCTAACTATGGCTACACCTTC	CASSSTLWDRGANYGYTF
16	TRBD2	TRBV27	TRBJ2-5	few	TGTGCCAGCAGTTCCGGCGGGAGCGGGTCTGTGCAGACCCAGTACTTC	CASSSGGSGSVQTQYF
13	.	TRBV24-1	TRBJ1-1	few	TGTGCCACCAGTGATTTGGGTGGCAGGGAAGCTTTCTTT	CATSDLGGREAFF
16	.	TRBV12-3/TRBV12-4	TRBJ1-5	.	TGTGCCAGCAGTTTGGAGGCAGGGCGAAGCAATCAGCCCCAGCATTTT	CASSLEAGRSNQPQHF
17	.	TRBV3-1	TRBJ2-6	.	TGTGCCAGCAGCCAAGATCCAGGAGGAGCTGGGGCCAACGTCCTGACTTTC	CASSQDPGGAGANVLTF
15	TRBD1	TRBV12-3/TRBV12-4	TRBJ1-6	few	TGTGCCAGCAGTTTTGGGGACAGGCTTAATTCACCCCTCCACTTT	CASSFGDRLNSPLHF
15	.	TRBV7-8	TRBJ2-4	.	TGTGCCAGCAGCCAAGCGTGGAGTTATGGAAACATTCAGTACTTC	CASSQAWSYGNIQYF
12	.	TRBV29-1	TRBJ1-2	.	TGCAGCGTTGTTGTGTCCGGCTATGGCTACACCTTC	CSVVVSGYGYTF
14	.	TRBV12-3/TRBV12-4	TRBJ1-3	few	TGTGCCAGCACCTCCTATAGCTCTGGAAACACCATATATTTT	CASTSYSSGNTIYF
13	.	TRBV5-1	TRBJ2-2	.	TGCGCCAGCAGGAAGGAGAACACCGGGGAGCTGTTTTTT	CASRKENTGELFF
16	TRBD2	TRBV5-1	TRBJ2-3	few	TGCGCCAGCAGCCTCAATAGCGGGGAAAGCACAGATACGCAGTATTTT	CASSLNSGESTDTQYF
15	TRBD2	TRBV2	TRBJ2-1	few	TGTGCCAGCAGGGGGGCCGGGAGGGTTGACAATGAGCAGTTCTTC	CASRGAGRVDNEQFF
15	.	TRBV4-1	TRBJ2-7	.	TGCGCCAGCAGCCAAGTAAGAAGTCAGGGCTACGAGCAGTACTTC	CASSQVRSQGYEQYF
11	.	TRBV7-6	TRBJ1-3	few	TGTGCCAGCATGGGTGGAAACACCATATATTTT	CASMGGNTIYF
16	.	TRBV19	TRBJ1-6	.	TGTGCCAGTAGACCTGACAGGAGCTCCTATAATTCACCCCTCCACTTT	CASRPDRSSYNSPLHF
13	.	TRBV5-1	TRBJ1-1	.	TGCGCCAGGGACACACCGACTAACACTGAAGCTTTCTTT	CARDTPTNTEAFF